This entry lists 15 T cell receptor beta chains sequenced from one sample in a study of CD8+ T cells in alopecia areata. Investigators isolated RNA and reverse transcribed it into cDNA to act as the sequencing template. Data came from immunoSEQ multiplex PCR; TCRdb stores just in-frame clones and leaves some out. The sample has approximately 100,000 clones, 55% seen once. Material: CD4+ T cells sorted from blood. Receptors originate from a human donor in good health.

V usage is TRBV10-3 and J usage is TRBJ2-1; D is perhaps TRBD1 or TRBD2 (5 bases each). This CDR3 contains 12 residues. CDR1 and CDR2 from the germline V gene are ENHRY and SYGVKD. V was clipped by 5 bases and J by 6 bases, with 8 bases between them. Here the CDR3 DNA reads TGTGCCATCAGTACCGGGGCCAATGAGCAGTTCTTC. The encoded protein is CAISTGANEQFF.

The chain combines TRBV27 with TRBJ1-5; D is possibly TRBD1 (6 bases). This CDR3 comprises 16 residues. Germline CDR1 MNHEY, CDR2 SMNVEV (reference sequence). V lost 6 bases and J 7 bases, leaving 22 bases between the germline ends. CDR3 sequence (DNA): TGTGCCAGCAGCCAAAGGGGGGCGGGGTTCGGACAGCCCCAGCATTTT. Its protein is CASSQRGAGFGQPQHF.

This clone occurred a few times. V gene TRBV29-1 combines with J gene TRBJ2-1; 8 positions agree with TRBD1. The germline CDR1 and CDR2 sequences are SQVTM and ANQGSEA. Trimming removed 4 bases from V and 2 bases from J; junction bases left unmatched: 4. This CDR3 region has 14 residues. The CDR3 region is CSVVVRGPYNEQFF. CDR3 nucleotides: TGCAGCGTTGTGGTCAGGGGGCCCTACAATGAGCAGTTCTTC.

This clone was detected only a few times. The CDR3 sequence is CASMAPKGIGTDTQYF. DNA of the CDR3: TGTGCCAGCATGGCCCCCAAGGGCATTGGCACAGATACGCAGTATTTT. This sequence joins TRBV7-2 and TRBJ2-3; D unclear. Trimming pared 7 bases from V and 1 base from J, leaving 18 bases between. The CDR3 loop spans 16 amino acids. Germline lookup yields CDR1 SGHTA and CDR2 FQGNSA.

V and J are TRBV7-9 and TRBJ1-2; no reliable D call. CDR1 and CDR2 from the germline V gene are SEHNR and FQNEAQ (reference sequence). Trimming stripped 5 bases from V and 2 bases from J, with 6 bases between. The CDR3 loop spans 12 amino acids. The CDR3 loop is CASSRENYGYTF. For the CDR3, the DNA is TGTGCCAGCAGCCGAGAGAACTATGGCTACACCTTC.

This chain uses TRBV30 with TRBJ1-6; 12 bases line up with TRBD1. The germline gives CDR1 GTSNPN, CDR2 SVGIG (reference sequence). V shed 5 bases and J 10 bases; nucleotides not matched to a gene: 9. The CDR3 spans 15 residues. CDR3 region: CAWGAGTGGVSPLHF. CDR3 sequence (DNA): TGTGCCTGGGGAGCCGGGACAGGGGGCGTCTCACCCCTCCACTTT.

V gene TRBV5-1 combines with J gene TRBJ2-3; 11 bases are a match to TRBD1. Trimming took 1 base from V and 4 from J; bases not matched to a gene: 5. The germline gives CDR1 SGHRS, CDR2 YFSETQ. The CDR3 runs to 16 residues. The CDR3 DNA reads TGCGCCAGCAGCTTGAATGGACAGGGGGCCGCAGATACGCAGTATTTT. It codes for CASSLNGQGAADTQYF.

The genes are TRBV5-1 and TRBJ2-5; possible D gene TRBD2, 6 bases. V lost 2 bases and J lost 1, with 12 bases in between. This CDR3 contains 15 residues. Germline-derived CDR1 and CDR2 are SGHRS and YFSETQ. The CDR3 loop is CASSFSGGLQETQYF. The CDR3 nucleotides read TGCGCCAGCAGCTTCTCCGGGGGACTCCAAGAGACCCAGTACTTC.

There are a few counts of this clone. This chain uses TRBV30 with TRBJ2-7, with a possible D match to TRBD1 (5 bases). The germline V gene has CDR1 GTSNPN and CDR2 SVGIG (reference sequence). The V gene lost 3 bases and the J gene lost 3 bases, with 9 bases spanning the gap. The CDR3 sequence is 12 residues long. The CDR3 loop reads CAWRGRDYEQYF. The CDR3 DNA is TGTGCCTGGAGAGGCAGGGACTACGAGCAGTACTTC.

The table lists this clone with a count of one. V usage is TRBV10-2 and J usage is TRBJ2-7; D remains unclear. V gave up 2 bases and J gave up 0 bases, with 11 bases separating them. The germline V gene encodes CDR1 WSHSY and CDR2 SAAADI. The CDR3 is 15 amino acids. The CDR3 nucleotides read TGCGCCAGCAGTGAGCCCGGGCTGAGCTCCTACGAGCAGTACTTC. Its translation: CASSEPGLSSYEQYF.

The rearrangement joins TRBV30 to TRBJ2-7; TRBD1 matches 9 bases. Germline CDR1 reads GTSNPN; CDR2 reads SVGIG (reference sequence). J lost 4 bases, V lost 5 bases, and 6 bases had no gene match. This CDR3 spans 13 amino acids. DNA of the CDR3: TGTGCCTGGGGGGTACAGGGGGCTTACGAGCAGTACTTC. Protein: CAWGVQGAYEQYF.

The J gene is TRBJ1-4, the V gene TRBV11-2; no clear D. V lost 5 bases to trimming and J lost 8 bases, with 12 bases between them. Germline CDR1 reads SGHAT; CDR2 reads FQNNGV. The CDR3 sequence is 13 residues long. The CDR3 nucleotides read TGTGCCAGCAGCACAAACCAGGAGGAAAAACTGTTTTTT. Its protein product is CASSTNQEEKLFF.

The V gene is TRBV30, the J gene TRBJ1-2; D remains unclear. The V end was cut by 3 bases, the J end by 3 bases, with 5 bases between. From germline, CDR1 is GTSNPN and CDR2 SVGIG (reference sequence). The CDR3 has 11 amino acids. CDR3 sequence: CAWRRDYGYTF. CDR3 coding DNA: TGTGCCTGGAGGAGGGACTATGGCTACACCTTC.

This clone has just one count. The rearrangement joins TRBV7-9 to TRBJ2-7, with D perhaps given as TRBD1 or TRBD2 (6 bases each). Trimming removed 4 bases at V and 5 bases at J, with 12 bases between. CDR3 length: 13 amino acids. Germline CDR1 reads SEHNR; CDR2 reads FQNEAQ (reference sequence). The CDR3 bases are TGTGCCAGCAGCTCCCTGGGGGGCCACGAGCAGTACTTC. It yields the protein CASSSLGGHEQYF. The complete variable domain, with remaining parts taken from reference TRBV7-9 and TRBJ2-7, reads DTGVSQNPRHKITKRGQNVTFRCDPISEHNRLYWYRQTLGQGPEFLTYFQNEAQLEKSRLLSDRFSAERPKGSFSTLEIQRTEQGDSAMYLCASSSLGGHEQYFGPGTRLTVT.

This clone was recorded once. The gene calls are TRBV6-6 and TRBJ2-5; D perhaps matches TRBD2 (5 bases). The CDR3 runs to 12 residues. V was clipped by 7 bases and J by 0 bases, with 6 bases between them. Per the germline V gene, CDR1 is MNHNY and CDR2 is SVGAGI (reference sequence). In DNA form, the CDR3 reads TGTGCCAGCACGAGGGACCAAGAGACCCAGTACTTC. Amino acid sequence: CASTRDQETQYF.